This entry lists 16 T cell receptor beta chains sequenced from one sample in a study of T cell repertoires in cytomegalovirus infection. Which antigens these TCRs recognize remains unknown. TCRdb fed the reads into MiXCR, producing one record per CDR3 protein. The table records roughly 180,000 distinct CDR3 sequences, roughly 21% of them present only once. The sample consisted of CD8+ T cells from cultured PBMCs, taken from culture after CMV antigen stimulation. The receptors were sampled from a human donor in good health (CMV status not recorded). Some clones in this sample may be carry-over from other donors' samples.

This clonotype was counted between two and nine times. The V call is TRBV27, the J call TRBJ2-7; 7 bases map to TRBD1. V was pared by 0 bases and J by 6 bases, with 2 bases of the junction left unmatched. In germline, CDR1 is MNHEY, CDR2 SMNVEV (reference sequence). This CDR3 is 13 amino acids long. CDR3 nucleotide sequence: TGTGCCAGCAGTTTATCGAGGACAGGCGAGCAGTACTTC. Translated: CASSLSRTGEQYF.

This clonotype was found a few times. The chain uses TRBV27 and TRBJ1-2; D call uncertain. Germline values: CDR1 MNHEY, CDR2 SMNVEV (reference sequence). The CDR3 is made up of 13 amino acids. Trimming took off 3 bases at V and 4 bases at J, with 9 bases between the two ends. In DNA, the CDR3 is TGTGCCAGCAGTTTTAACAAGTTCTATGGCTACACCTTC. It is translated as CASSFNKFYGYTF.

The chain is built from TRBV18 and TRBJ1-1; D remains ambiguous. The germline gives CDR1 KGHSH, CDR2 LQKENI. The germline V and J ends were trimmed by 2 bases and 7 bases, with 11 bases remaining between them. CDR3 length: 13 residues. The CDR3 DNA reads as TGTGCCAGCTCACCAAAAGGGCCGATTGAAGCTTTCTTT. This translates into CASSPKGPIEAFF.

A few counts support this clonotype. The chain couples TRBV7-3 to TRBJ2-3; D is perhaps TRBD2 (5 bases). The CDR3 is 15 residues long. Germline values: CDR1 SGHTA, CDR2 FQGTGA. Trimming took off 5 bases at V and 0 bases at J, with 12 bases between the two ends. CDR3 DNA sequence: TGTGCCAGCAGCCATTCGGGGTCAAGCACAGATACGCAGTATTTT. It specifies CASSHSGSSTDTQYF.

The chain uses TRBV4-1 and TRBJ2-3; D may be TRBD2 (6 bases). Trimming took 1 base from V and 2 from J, leaving 10 bases between them. Germline assignment: CDR1 MGHRA and CDR2 YSYEKL. This CDR3 has 15 amino acids. CDR3 residues: CASSQAGTDTDTQYF. The DNA of the CDR3 is TGCGCCAGCAGCCAAGCTGGGACTGACACAGATACGCAGTATTTT.

J is TRBJ1-5 and V is TRBV27; TRBD1 is a possible D gene (5 bases). The length of the CDR3 is 14 residues. Per the germline V gene, CDR1 is MNHEY and CDR2 is SMNVEV (reference sequence). V lost 3 bases and J 3 bases, leaving 9 bases between the germline ends. Written as DNA, the CDR3 is TGTGCCAGCAGTTTTGGAGGGGTCAATCAGCCCCAGCATTTT. Translating it yields CASSFGGVNQPQHF.

The rearrangement links TRBV27 to TRBJ1-2; 7 bases match TRBD1. The V and J ends lost 7 bases and 3 bases, in that order; junction bases with no gene match: 14. CDR1 is MNHEY, CDR2 SMNVEV, per germline (reference sequence). The CDR3 sequence is 16 residues long. The CDR3 coding sequence is TGTGCCAGCACCCCAAGGGGGCAGGGACAGTACTATGGCTACACCTTC. Translation gives CASTPRGQGQYYGYTF.

A few counts support this clonotype. The chain has TRBV19 and TRBJ1-5; 8 bases agree with TRBD1. Losses at the gene ends were 0 bases for V and 9 bases for J; bases not matched to a gene: 7. CDR3 length: 15 residues. Per germline, CDR1 LNHDA and CDR2 SQIVND (reference sequence). The CDR3 nucleotides read TGTGCCAGTAGTATAGAGCAGGGGGCGATTTTGCCCCAGCATTTT. Translated, it gives CASSIEQGAILPQHF.

This clonotype was detected a few times. The chain couples TRBV28 to TRBJ2-7; D gene uncertain. Trimming removed 6 bases from V and 2 bases from J, with 8 bases in between. The germline CDR1 and CDR2 sequences are MDHEN and SYDVKM. There are 12 residues in the CDR3. CDR3 sequence (DNA): TGTGCCAGCAGAGGCATCCCCTACGAGCAGTACTTC. It yields the protein CASRGIPYEQYF.

V is TRBV29-1 and J is TRBJ1-1; 12 bases agree with TRBD1. The CDR3 consists of 16 residues. V lost 0 bases to trimming and J lost 5 bases; unmatched junction nucleotides: 7. Germline CDR1 and CDR2: SQVTM and ANQGSEA. This CDR3 is CSVEDAGTGGRTEAFF. The CDR3, as DNA: TGCAGCGTTGAAGATGCTGGGACAGGGGGCAGGACTGAAGCTTTCTTT.

The genes are TRBV4-2 and TRBJ2-7; 8 nucleotides match TRBD1. This CDR3 has 15 amino acids. Trimming removed 1 base from V and 4 bases from J; junction bases left unmatched: 6. In germline, CDR1 is LGHNA, CDR2 YNFKEQ. The CDR3: CASSQAAGGAYEQYF. CDR3 nucleotides: TGTGCCAGCAGCCAAGCTGCAGGGGGCGCGTACGAGCAGTACTTC.

This chain links TRBV7-2 with TRBJ2-2; weak D call: TRBD1 (5 bases). This CDR3 is built from 18 residues. V gave up 5 bases and J gave up 2 bases, with 21 bases separating them. The V gene's germline CDR1 is SGHTA and CDR2 FQGNSA. The CDR3 region is CASSPSVVTEFNTGELFF. The CDR3 DNA reads TGTGCCAGCAGCCCGTCCGTCGTGACAGAATTCAACACCGGGGAGCTGTTTTTT.

This clonotype was recorded a few times. The V call is TRBV15, the J call TRBJ1-1, with TRBD1 identical over 8 bases. J was trimmed by 0 bases and V by 8 bases; bases with no gene match: 8. The CDR3 is 15 amino acids. Germline V CDR1 and CDR2: LNHNV, YYDKDF (reference sequence). Written as DNA, the CDR3 is TGTGCCACCGTCGGACAGGGTAGGATGAACACTGAAGCTTTCTTT. It yields the protein CATVGQGRMNTEAFF.

This clonotype appeared a few times. Written as DNA, the CDR3 is TGTGCCAGCAGTAAGTCGGGCGGTGAGCAGTTCTTC. Translating gives CASSKSGGEQFF. The chain links TRBV12-3 or TRBV12-4 to TRBJ2-1; D unclear. With 5 bases removed from V and 9 bases from J, the gap between germline ends came to 11 bases. This CDR3 is 12 amino acids long.

The genes are TRBV6-1 and TRBJ1-4; 8 bases align to TRBD1. Germline CDR1 MNHNS, CDR2 SASEGT. The CDR3 has 18 residues. With 5 bases clipped from V and 0 bases from J, the junction kept 11 bases outside the gene matches. The CDR3 loop reads CASSLRGDRIATNEKLFF. The CDR3 DNA reads TGTGCCAGCAGTCTTAGGGGGGACAGGATTGCAACTAATGAAAAACTGTTTTTT.

The gene calls are TRBV15 and TRBJ1-6, with no clear D. Trimming removed 3 bases from V and 8 bases from J, with 14 bases in between. The CDR3 is 15 residues long. CDR1 and CDR2 (germline): LNHNV, YYDKDF (reference sequence). CDR3 protein: CATSSLREPYSPLHF. For the CDR3, the DNA is TGTGCCACCAGCAGTCTAAGGGAACCCTATTCACCCCTCCACTTT.